The subject of this entry is one T cell receptor beta chain. The sample belongs to a study of shared clonotypes between healthy human individuals. At the level of the study: Donors consisted of two women and a few men between 18 and 49.

CD4+ cells underwent separation, giving CD45RA+ naive and CD45RA-negative memory subsets. The germline gives CDR1 SGHTS, CDR2 YDEGEE. This CDR3 spans 13 amino acids. V was shortened by 2 bases and J by 2 bases, with 5 bases between the two germline ends. Clones were read by immunoSEQ multiplex PCR, and TCRdb kept only the in-frame ones, dropping some. The sample has roughly 1,500,000 clones, approximately 98% seen once. The chain joins TRBV5-8 to TRBJ1-3; D uncertain. Source material: naive CD4+ T cells sorted from blood. The subset is: CD45RA+ positively selected. The TCR was taken from a man aged 25-40 years in good health. For the CDR3, the DNA is TGTGCCAGCAGCTTCGACCCTGGAAACACCATATATTTT. It codes for CASSFDPGNTIYF.